A selection of T cell receptor beta chains follows, all from one sample in a study of vaccination effects on CD4 cells after COVID-19. Their antigens remain unidentified. Sequencing used immunoSEQ multiplex PCR; TCRdb keeps in-frame clones, though not all of them. The sample holds roughly 56,000 clones; over 65% are singletons and the top ten take approximately 3%. The sequenced sample was CD4+ T cells from PBMCs cultured without peptide, obtained before COVID-19 vaccination. These TCRs come from a human donor who received a COVID-19 vaccine. Each CDR3 is given with its conserved first and last residue. D genes are given only for firm matches. Clone size is stated in some rows and not others, as once, few, many or a class when expanded.

TRBJ2-1 | . | . | TRBV11-2 | TGTGCCAGCAGCTTAGTGAGGGGACTTCGCGTTGGGGGTGAGCAGTTCTTC | CASSLVRGLRVGGEQFF
TRBJ1-5 | . | . | TRBV2 | TGTGCCAGCAAACCCGGTGGCAATCAGCCCCAGCATTTT | CASKPGGNQPQHF
TRBJ2-1 | once | TRBD1 | TRBV9 | TGTGCCAGCAGCGCGACCGGGACAGGGGGTTACAATGAGCAGTTCTTC | CASSATGTGGYNEQFF
TRBJ2-2 | . | . | TRBV10-1 | TGCGCCAGCAGTGTCAGGGTAGAAACCGGGGAGCTGTTTTTT | CASSVRVETGELFF
TRBJ2-3 | . | TRBD2 | TRBV19 | TGTGCCAGTAGGACTAGCGGGAGCACAGATACGCAGTATTTT | CASRTSGSTDTQYF
TRBJ2-1 | . | . | TRBV11-2 | TGTGCCAGCAGCTTAGACCGACGGGGGATCTACAATGAGCAGTTCTTC | CASSLDRRGIYNEQFF
TRBJ2-1 | . | . | TRBV19 | TGTGCCAGTAGGGTTGACGGTAATTCCTACAATGAGCAGTTCTTC | CASRVDGNSYNEQFF
TRBJ1-6 | . | TRBD1 | TRBV11-2 | TGTGCCAGCAGCCCGACAGGGGCGGCTTCACCCCTCCACTTT | CASSPTGAASPLHF
TRBJ2-3 | . | . | TRBV12-3/TRBV12-4 | TGTGCCAGCAGAGTTTCTTCAGGGTATACGCAGTATTTT | CASRVSSGYTQYF
TRBJ2-2 | . | TRBD2 | TRBV7-3 | TGTGCCAGCAGCCCTGGACTAGCGGGGGTCGGGGAGCTGTTTTTT | CASSPGLAGVGELFF
TRBJ2-2 | few | . | TRBV18 | TGTGCCAGCTCACCACTCTCGATGCCCCAGGGGTCCGGGGAGCTGTTTTTT | CASSPLSMPQGSGELFF
TRBJ2-5 | . | . | TRBV6-5 | TGTGCCAGCAGGAAGGGACCCGGAGAGACCCAGTACTTC | CASRKGPGETQYF
TRBJ2-2 | . | . | TRBV28 | TGTGCCACCAAGGTGACGAACACCGGGGAGCTGTTTTTT | CATKVTNTGELFF
TRBJ2-3 | . | . | TRBV2 | TGTGCCAGCAGTGATGTCGGGAAGACTGGGGATACGCAGTATTTT | CASSDVGKTGDTQYF
TRBJ2-6 | . | . | TRBV5-1 | TGCGCCAGCAGCCCGGTGGTCCCCTCTGGGGCCAACGTCCTGACTTTC | CASSPVVPSGANVLTF
TRBJ1-1 | . | . | TRBV18 | TGTGCCAGCTCGGCGACAGCTAACACTGAAGCTTTCTTT | CASSATANTEAFF
TRBJ2-1 | . | . | TRBV12-3/TRBV12-4 | TGTGCCAGCAGCCGACAGTACAATGAGCAGTTCTTC | CASSRQYNEQFF
TRBJ2-2 | . | . | TRBV18 | TGTGCCAGCTCACCTGCCGCCGGGTATACCGGGGAGCTGTTTTTT | CASSPAAGYTGELFF
TRBJ2-5 | once | . | TRBV6-5 | TGTGCCAGCATCGGCACAGAAGAGACCCAGTACTTC | CASIGTEETQYF
TRBJ2-4 | . | TRBD2 | TRBV18 | TGTGCCAGCTCAACTAGCGGGAGAAACATTCAGTACTTC | CASSTSGRNIQYF
TRBJ2-3 | . | . | TRBV3-1/TRBV3-2 | TGTGCCAGCAGCCAAGTCCCCCTCACAGATACGCAGTATTTT | CASSQVPLTDTQYF
TRBJ1-1 | . | TRBD1 | TRBV5-5 | TGTGCCAGCAGCTTGGTTGGGACAGGGGTGGTAAACACTGAAGCTTTCTTT | CASSLVGTGVVNTEAFF
TRBJ1-5 | . | . | TRBV5-8 | TGTGCCAGCAGCTTGGAAGGGCGAAATCAGCCCCAGCATTTT | CASSLEGRNQPQHF
TRBJ2-5 | once | . | TRBV5-1 | TGCGCCAGCAGCTACGAACTGGGACTGTACCAAGAGACCCAGTACTTC | CASSYELGLYQETQYF
TRBJ2-3 | . | . | TRBV10-3 | TGTGCCATCAGTGAGAATCGGGATACGCAGTATTTT | CAISENRDTQYF
TRBJ1-4 | . | TRBD1 | TRBV5-1 | TGCGCCAGCAGCTGGGGACAGGGGTTTAATGAAAAACTGTTTTTT | CASSWGQGFNEKLFF
TRBJ1-2 | . | . | TRBV30 | TGTGCCTGGATACCCAGGGGCCCTAACTATGGCTACACCTTC | CAWIPRGPNYGYTF
TRBJ2-4 | once | TRBD1 | TRBV5-1 | TGCGCCAGCAGCTTGGGGGGGACAGGGGGCTCGACTCTCAAAAACATTCAGTACTTC | CASSLGGTGGSTLKNIQYF
TRBJ1-4 | . | TRBD1 | TRBV5-1 | TGCGCCAGCAGCTCAGGCCGGGACAGGGGATATGAAAAACTGTTTTTT | CASSSGRDRGYEKLFF
TRBJ1-1 | . | . | TRBV18 | TGTGCCAGCTCACCGGGCGGATCTATGGCTGAAGCTTTCTTT | CASSPGGSMAEAFF
TRBJ2-1 | . | . | TRBV7-6 | TGTGCCAGCAGCTTAGAACATGGATCCTACAATGAGCAGTTCTTC | CASSLEHGSYNEQFF
TRBJ2-5 | . | . | TRBV29-1 | TGCAGCGTTTCTAAGGGGGGGTTCGGGGAGACCCAGTACTTC | CSVSKGGFGETQYF
TRBJ2-3 | . | TRBD2 | TRBV7-3 | TGTGCCAGCAGCTTAACGGCTAGCGGGGGCTGGGCAGATACGCAGTATTTT | CASSLTASGGWADTQYF
TRBJ2-2 | . | TRBD2 | TRBV5-1 | TGCGCCAGCAGTAGCGGGGGCGGAACCGGGGAGCTGTTTTTT | CASSSGGGTGELFF
TRBJ2-5 | . | . | TRBV4-1 | TGCGCCAGCAGCCAAGAAGGGGTTACGACCCAGTACTTC | CASSQEGVTTQYF